The T cell receptor (beta chain) described here comes from a study of patients and donors after allogeneic stem cell transplantation. TCRdb fed the RT-PCR reads into MiXCR, producing one record per CDR3 protein. The sample has 410,000 or so distinct CDR3 sequences, around 16% seen once. V lost 5 bases to trimming and J lost 7 bases; unmatched junction nucleotides: 18. The CDR3 has 17 residues. Germline V gives CDR1 SGHAT, CDR2 FQDESV (reference sequence). This clonotype was observed at least ten times. The TCR originated in a human donor who was either an allogeneic HSCT recipient or a stem cell or donor lymphocyte infusion donor (not recorded which). It is not recorded whose cells these are; they may come from a transplant donor. The sequenced material came from blood, either unsorted or a sorted T cell fraction (not recorded which). This rearrangement joins TRBV11-1 to TRBJ2-7; the match to TRBD1 covers 9 bases. CDR3 sequence reads: CASSPEGGTGPYWEQYF. Written as DNA, the CDR3 is TGTGCCAGCAGCCCGGAGGGCGGGACAGGGCCATATTGGGAGCAGTACTTC.